This TCR beta chain appears in the sequencing data of a study of T cell clonotyping in hematopoietic cell transplantation. Regarding the study as a whole: Graft donor and pretransplant recipient Inverse Simpson Index values predicted broader posttransplant TCR diversity. Pathologically expanded recipient clonotypes increased progressively from day 30 to day 180 as diversity fell. At the given depth, recipient repertoires were over 95% de novo clonotypes.

This CDR3 region has 13 residues. The junction had 5 bases not matched to a gene; V was cut back by 6 bases and J by 3 bases. Germline CDR1 is SNHLY and CDR2 is FYNNEI. Sequencing used immunoSEQ multiplex PCR; TCRdb keeps in-frame clones, though not all of them. The repertoire consists of around 15,000 clones, with about 98% occurring once and the leading ten covering less than 4.5%. Comments on this clone: Its cognate antigen is unknown.

Blood collection times were about day -28 and days 30, 100, 180 posttransplant. The genes are TRBV2 and TRBJ2-7; 7 nucleotides agree with TRBD2. The receptor comes from a female patient in her 50s who had an allogeneic stem cell transplant from an unrelated donor, so T cells may come from the graft donor. Some clones in this sample may be carry-over from other donors' samples. The sequencing used peripheral blood mononuclear cells, collected 30 days after allogeneic stem cell transplant. The CDR3 nucleotides are TGTGCCAGCAGCAATGCGGGGGTCTACGAGCAGTACTTC. This sequence encodes CASSNAGVYEQYF.